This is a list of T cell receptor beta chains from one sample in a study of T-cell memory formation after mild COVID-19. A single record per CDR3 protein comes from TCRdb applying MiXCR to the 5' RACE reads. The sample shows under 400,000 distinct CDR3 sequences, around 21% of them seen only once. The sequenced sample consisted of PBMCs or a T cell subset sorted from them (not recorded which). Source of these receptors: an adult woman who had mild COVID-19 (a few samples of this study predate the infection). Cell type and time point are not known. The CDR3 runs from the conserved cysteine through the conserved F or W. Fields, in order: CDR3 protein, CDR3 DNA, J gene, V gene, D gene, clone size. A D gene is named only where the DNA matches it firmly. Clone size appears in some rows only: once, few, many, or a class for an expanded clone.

CDR3aa: CASSLRTVNTEAFF; CDR3nt: TGTGCCAGCAGCTTAAGGACGGTAAACACTGAAGCTTTCTTT; j_gene: TRBJ1-1; v_gene: TRBV7-6; d_gene: .; abundance: .
CDR3aa: CSVKWGPSYEQYF; CDR3nt: TGCAGCGTCAAGTGGGGGCCATCCTACGAGCAGTACTTC; j_gene: TRBJ2-7; v_gene: TRBV29-1; d_gene: .; abundance: few
CDR3aa: CATSDPGQGDTEAFF; CDR3nt: TGTGCCACCAGTGACCCCGGACAGGGCGACACTGAAGCTTTCTTT; j_gene: TRBJ1-1; v_gene: TRBV24-1; d_gene: TRBD1; abundance: few
CDR3aa: CASSPPSGGAYEQFF; CDR3nt: TGTGCCAGCAGCCCGCCTAGCGGGGGGGCCTATGAGCAGTTCTTC; j_gene: TRBJ2-1; v_gene: TRBV4-2; d_gene: TRBD2; abundance: few
CDR3aa: CASSRDPGRPLYEQYF; CDR3nt: TGTGCCAGCAGCCGGGACCCCGGACGTCCCCTGTACGAGCAGTACTTC; j_gene: TRBJ2-7; v_gene: TRBV6-6; d_gene: .; abundance: .
CDR3aa: CASSLGTSGGAETQYF; CDR3nt: TGTGCCAGCAGCCTCGGGACTAGCGGGGGGGCGGAGACCCAGTACTTC; j_gene: TRBJ2-5; v_gene: TRBV5-4; d_gene: TRBD2; abundance: once
CDR3aa: CAESTGANVLTF; CDR3nt: TGTGCGGAATCTACTGGGGCCAACGTCCTGACTTTC; j_gene: TRBJ2-6; v_gene: TRBV2; d_gene: .; abundance: few
CDR3aa: CASSLRDTEAFF; CDR3nt: TGTGCCAGCAGCCTCAGGGACACTGAAGCTTTCTTT; j_gene: TRBJ1-1; v_gene: TRBV7-9; d_gene: .; abundance: many
CDR3aa: CASSIQAGESTGELFF; CDR3nt: TGTGCTAGCAGCATTCAAGCGGGAGAGAGCACCGGGGAGCTGTTTTTT; j_gene: TRBJ2-2; v_gene: TRBV7-7; d_gene: TRBD2; abundance: .
CDR3aa: CASSPTSGREYEQYF; CDR3nt: TGTGCCAGCAGCCCGACTAGCGGGAGGGAATACGAGCAGTACTTC; j_gene: TRBJ2-7; v_gene: TRBV7-6; d_gene: TRBD2; abundance: .
CDR3aa: CASSPGLAVGEQYF; CDR3nt: TGTGCCAGCAGCCCAGGACTAGCGGTGGGGGAGCAGTACTTC; j_gene: TRBJ2-7; v_gene: TRBV12-3/TRBV12-4; d_gene: TRBD2; abundance: .
CDR3aa: CASSVSSDSPGYTF; CDR3nt: TGCGCCAGCAGCGTAAGTTCGGATTCGCCTGGCTACACCTTC; j_gene: TRBJ1-2; v_gene: TRBV5-1; d_gene: .; abundance: .
CDR3aa: CASSRSSGGPNEQFF; CDR3nt: TGTGCCAGCAGCCGGTCGAGCGGGGGTCCCAATGAGCAGTTCTTC; j_gene: TRBJ2-1; v_gene: TRBV12-3/TRBV12-4; d_gene: TRBD2; abundance: .
CDR3aa: CASSSKLDTQYF; CDR3nt: TGTGCCAGCAGTTCGAAGCTAGATACGCAGTATTTT; j_gene: TRBJ2-3; v_gene: TRBV6-5; d_gene: .; abundance: .
CDR3aa: CAWSLMNTEAFF; CDR3nt: TGTGCCTGGAGTTTAATGAACACTGAAGCTTTCTTT; j_gene: TRBJ1-1; v_gene: TRBV30; d_gene: .; abundance: few
CDR3aa: CAISEGMTGGYGYTF; CDR3nt: TGTGCCATCAGTGAGGGGATGACAGGGGGCTATGGCTACACCTTC; j_gene: TRBJ1-2; v_gene: TRBV10-3; d_gene: TRBD1; abundance: .
CDR3aa: CASSEQLTGPSGEKLFF; CDR3nt: TGTGCCAGCAGTGAACAGCTAACGGGCCCCTCAGGGGAAAAACTGTTTTTT; j_gene: TRBJ1-4; v_gene: TRBV2; d_gene: .; abundance: many
CDR3aa: CASSSSPSGRAGETQYF; CDR3nt: TGTGCCAGCAGTAGTTCTCCAAGCGGGAGGGCCGGGGAGACCCAGTACTTC; j_gene: TRBJ2-5; v_gene: TRBV19; d_gene: TRBD2; abundance: .
CDR3aa: CATSRDQDGELFF; CDR3nt: TGTGCCACCAGCAGAGATCAGGACGGGGAGCTGTTTTTT; j_gene: TRBJ2-2; v_gene: TRBV15; d_gene: .; abundance: few
CDR3aa: CASSLEQYF; CDR3nt: TGTGCCAGCAGCTTGGAGCAGTACTTC; j_gene: TRBJ2-7; v_gene: TRBV21-1; d_gene: .; abundance: few
CDR3aa: CASSPGIEQFF; CDR3nt: TGTGCCAGCTCACCGGGGATCGAGCAGTTCTTC; j_gene: TRBJ2-1; v_gene: TRBV18; d_gene: .; abundance: few
CDR3aa: CASSSGQITEAFF; CDR3nt: TGTGCCAGCAGCTCGGGACAGATCACTGAAGCTTTCTTT; j_gene: TRBJ1-1; v_gene: TRBV6-5; d_gene: TRBD1; abundance: few
CDR3aa: CASSEHTGELFF; CDR3nt: TGCGCCAGCAGTGAACACACCGGGGAGCTGTTTTTT; j_gene: TRBJ2-2; v_gene: TRBV10-2; d_gene: .; abundance: .
CDR3aa: CASSLTSGSSTGELFF; CDR3nt: TGTGCCAGCAGCCTGACTAGCGGGAGTAGCACCGGGGAGCTGTTTTTT; j_gene: TRBJ2-2; v_gene: TRBV11-2; d_gene: TRBD2; abundance: .
CDR3aa: CASSFQGDTEAFF; CDR3nt: TGTGCCAGCAGTTTTCAGGGAGACACTGAAGCTTTCTTT; j_gene: TRBJ1-1; v_gene: TRBV12-3/TRBV12-4; d_gene: .; abundance: .
CDR3aa: CSSVDFWGAMAFF; CDR3nt: TGCAGTAGCGTGGATTTCTGGGGTGCCATGGCTTTCTTT; j_gene: TRBJ1-1; v_gene: TRBV20-1; d_gene: .; abundance: few
CDR3aa: CASSIPEGGREKLFF; CDR3nt: TGTGCCAGTAGTATCCCAGAGGGCGGGCGAGAAAAACTGTTTTTT; j_gene: TRBJ1-4; v_gene: TRBV19; d_gene: .; abundance: few
CDR3aa: CASSLDRVRNSPLHF; CDR3nt: TGTGCCAGCAGCTTAGACAGGGTCAGAAATTCACCCCTCCACTTT; j_gene: TRBJ1-6; v_gene: TRBV7-6; d_gene: .; abundance: few
CDR3aa: CASRRGNYYEQYF; CDR3nt: TGTGCCAGCAGACGCGGGAATTACTACGAGCAGTACTTC; j_gene: TRBJ2-7; v_gene: TRBV6-2/TRBV6-3; d_gene: .; abundance: few
CDR3aa: CASSPGQGRTEAFF; CDR3nt: TGCGCCAGCAGCCCCGGACAGGGGCGCACTGAAGCTTTCTTT; j_gene: TRBJ1-1; v_gene: TRBV4-1; d_gene: TRBD1; abundance: .
CDR3aa: CASSVDRGPSYEQYF; CDR3nt: TGTGCCAGCAGCGTAGACAGGGGGCCCTCCTACGAGCAGTACTTC; j_gene: TRBJ2-7; v_gene: TRBV9; d_gene: TRBD1; abundance: .